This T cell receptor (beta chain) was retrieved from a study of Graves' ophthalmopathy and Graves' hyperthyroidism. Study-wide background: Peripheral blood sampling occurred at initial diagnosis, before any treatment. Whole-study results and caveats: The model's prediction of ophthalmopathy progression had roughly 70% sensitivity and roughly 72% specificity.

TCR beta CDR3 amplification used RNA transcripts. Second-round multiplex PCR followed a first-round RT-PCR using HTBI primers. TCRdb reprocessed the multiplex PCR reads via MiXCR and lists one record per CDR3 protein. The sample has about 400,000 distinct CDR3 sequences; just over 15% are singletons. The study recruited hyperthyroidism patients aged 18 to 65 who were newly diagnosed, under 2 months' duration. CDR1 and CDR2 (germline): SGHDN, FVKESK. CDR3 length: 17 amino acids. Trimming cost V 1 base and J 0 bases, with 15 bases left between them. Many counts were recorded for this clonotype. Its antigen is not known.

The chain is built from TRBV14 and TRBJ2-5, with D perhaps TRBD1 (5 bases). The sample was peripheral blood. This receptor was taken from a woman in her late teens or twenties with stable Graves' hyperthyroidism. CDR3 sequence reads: CASSQARARPHQETQYF. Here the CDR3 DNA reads TGTGCCAGCAGCCAAGCCAGGGCTAGACCCCACCAAGAGACCCAGTACTTC.